This T cell receptor (beta chain) appears in the sequencing data of a study of blood T cell repertoires in COVID-19. The CDR3 is 13 amino acids. Trimming stripped 7 bases from V and 8 bases from J, with 17 bases between. The table came from immunoSEQ multiplex PCR; TCRdb's copy has only in-frame clones and leaves some out. In the table there are roughly 480,000 clones, approximately 92% of which are singletons. The source of this sequence is a man aged 18 to 29 with COVID-19, enrolled during active disease. Sequences were obtained from peripheral blood. This chain links TRBV12-3 or TRBV12-4 with TRBJ1-2, with D maybe TRBD1 (6 bases). This CDR3 is CASTVQGSSGYTF. CDR3 sequence (DNA): TGTGCCAGCACCGTACAGGGTTCGAGCGGCTACACCTTC.